These 27 T cell receptor beta chains originate from one sample sequenced in a study of neoadjuvant anti-PD-1 for oral cavity cancer. Specified time point: after neoadjuvant nivolumab, at surgical resection. Method: immunoSEQ multiplex PCR; TCRdb's copy keeps in-frame clones and lacks some. Of around 13,000 clones listed, over 70% are singletons. Sequencing was performed on PBMCs, taken after nivolumab (anti-PD-1) treatment. Every receptor here comes from a person aged 35-79 years with oral cavity squamous cell carcinoma.

The V gene is TRBV19, the J gene TRBJ2-7; possibly TRBD2 for D (7 bases). The CDR3 extends over 14 amino acids. Germline V lookup: CDR1 LNHDA, CDR2 SQIVND (reference sequence). V dropped 6 bases and J dropped 5 bases, with 17 bases sitting between them. CDR3 amino acids: CASSRGGVINEQYF. CDR3 coding DNA: TGTGCCAGTAGCAGGGGAGGGGTTATCAACGAGCAGTACTTC.

The chain has TRBV5-1 and TRBJ1-1; the D gene is possibly TRBD1 (5 bases). The CDR3 runs 17 residues. CDR1 is SGHRS, CDR2 YFSETQ, per germline. Trimming took off 1 base at V and 4 bases at J, with 20 bases between the two ends. CDR3 sequence (DNA): TGCGCCAGCAGCTTGCGGCCGCCCGGAGGGGATATCACTGAAGCTTTCTTT. This codes for CASSLRPPGGDITEAFF.

The chain couples TRBV4-1 to TRBJ2-3, with D tentatively TRBD2 (5 bases). With 1 base removed from V and 2 bases from J, the gap between germline ends came to 10 bases. The CDR3 runs 15 residues. CDR1 is MGHRA, CDR2 YSYEKL, per germline. The CDR3 DNA is TGCGCCAGCAGCCAAGGTCCCGGGATCACAGATACGCAGTATTTT. Translated, it gives CASSQGPGITDTQYF.

This chain uses TRBV13 with TRBJ2-1; D gene unclear. This CDR3 contains 14 residues. Germline-derived CDR1 and CDR2 are PRHDT and FYEKMQ (reference sequence). V was trimmed by 6 bases and J by 6 bases, leaving 15 bases between them. This CDR3 is CASSGSPKTNEQFF. In DNA form, the CDR3 reads TGTGCCAGCAGTGGGTCTCCCAAAACCAATGAGCAGTTCTTC.

The V call is TRBV5-6, the J call TRBJ1-5; no definite D call. Germline V gene data show CDR1 as SGHDT and CDR2 as YYEEEE. With 0 bases removed from V and 4 bases from J, the gap between germline ends came to 8 bases. The CDR3 length is 14 residues. The CDR3 loop reads CASSLGERNQPQHF. The CDR3 bases are TGTGCCAGCAGCTTGGGGGAACGGAATCAGCCCCAGCATTTT.

This clone came up once. This chain links TRBV7-9 with TRBJ2-7; perhaps D is TRBD1 or TRBD2 (6 bases each). Trimming removed 5 bases from V and 12 bases from J, with 17 bases in between. The length of the CDR3 is 12 residues. Per the germline V gene, CDR1 is SEHNR and CDR2 is FQNEAQ (reference sequence). CDR3 region: CASSTQGGRWYF. CDR3 coding DNA: TGTGCCAGCAGCACCCAAGGGGGGCGGTGGTACTTC.

Here the CDR3 reads CASSLEIGTGGDEQFF. In DNA, the CDR3 is TGTGCCAGCAGCTTAGAAATTGGGACAGGGGGGGATGAGCAGTTCTTC. This sequence joins TRBV11-2 and TRBJ2-1, with 11 bases fitting TRBD1. Germline values: CDR1 SGHAT, CDR2 FQNNGV. V gave up 0 bases and J gave up 8 bases; unmatched junction bases: 6. The CDR3 runs to 16 residues.

The chain links TRBV6-1 to TRBJ1-2, with D possibly matching TRBD1 (5 bases). The V and J ends lost 2 bases and 4 bases respectively, with 14 bases between them. Looked up from germline, CDR1 is MNHNS and CDR2 is SASEGT. This CDR3 spans 15 amino acids. DNA of the CDR3: TGTGCCAGCAGTGAAACGGGGGACTCCCTCTATGGCTACACCTTC. This sequence encodes CASSETGDSLYGYTF.

V usage is TRBV14 and J usage is TRBJ2-3; D is possibly TRBD2 (6 bases). This CDR3 has 13 amino acids. V dropped 7 bases and J dropped 7 bases, with 15 bases sitting between them. CDR1 is SGHDN and CDR2 is FVKESK in the germline V gene. DNA of the CDR3: TGTGCCAGCACGGGGGTTAAGAGCAATACGCAGTATTTT. Its protein product is CASTGVKSNTQYF.

The CDR3 region has the DNA TGTGCCATCAGTGTCAGCCCGGGAGGCACAGATACGCAGTATTTT. It encodes CAISVSPGGTDTQYF. J is TRBJ2-3 and V is TRBV10-3; D possibly corresponds to TRBD2 (6 bases). V lost 4 bases and J lost 1, with 12 bases in between. The CDR3 sequence is 15 residues long. CDR1 and CDR2 (germline): ENHRY, SYGVKD.

The genes are TRBV7-8 and TRBJ2-7, with 13 bases that match TRBD2. Germline CDR1 is SGHVS and CDR2 is FQNEAQ. This CDR3 has 15 residues. The V segment lost 3 bases and the J segment 4 bases; nucleotides outside the gene matches: 3. This chain's CDR3 is CASSLGLAGRYEQYF. CDR3 coding DNA: TGTGCCAGCAGCTTGGGACTAGCGGGAAGGTACGAGCAGTACTTC.

The chain is built from TRBV7-9 and TRBJ2-7; 10 bases line up with TRBD1. Trimming took 0 bases from V and 4 from J; bases not matched to a gene: 3. The CDR3 is made up of 15 amino acids. Germline assignment: CDR1 SEHNR and CDR2 FQNEAQ (reference sequence). Here the CDR3 reads CASSLAGTGVYEQYF. The CDR3, as DNA: TGTGCCAGCAGCTTAGCGGGGACAGGGGTTTACGAGCAGTACTTC.

The rearrangement links TRBV4-2 to TRBJ2-3; the match to TRBD1 covers 9 bases. Trimming removed 1 base from V and 6 bases from J; junction bases left unmatched: 8. The CDR3 is made up of 16 amino acids. Germline lookup yields CDR1 LGHNA and CDR2 YNFKEQ. This CDR3 is CASSQAAGQGSDTQYF. CDR3 in DNA: TGTGCCAGCAGCCAAGCGGCGGGACAGGGTTCCGATACGCAGTATTTT.

The chain links TRBV7-9 to TRBJ2-3; 9 bases are a match to TRBD1. The CDR3 contains 17 residues. The germline CDR1 and CDR2 sequences are SEHNR and FQNEAQ (reference sequence). V shed 5 bases and J 6 bases; nucleotides not matched to a gene: 15. CDR3 in DNA: TGTGCCAGCAGCCGCTGGACAGGGGAAGGACGGCGGGATACGCAGTATTTT. As protein: CASSRWTGEGRRDTQYF.

The V gene is TRBV28, the J gene TRBJ2-7; D remains ambiguous. Germline V gives CDR1 MDHEN, CDR2 SYDVKM. V was trimmed by 5 bases and J by 4 bases, leaving 15 bases between them. The CDR3 consists of 14 residues. The CDR3: CASSLPALWYEQYF. CDR3 bases: TGTGCCAGCAGTCTTCCCGCCCTATGGTACGAGCAGTACTTC.

This rearrangement joins TRBV11-3 to TRBJ2-3, with 9 bases aligning to TRBD2. Germline V gene data show CDR1 as SGHNT and CDR2 as YENEEA. The ends lost 5 bases at V and 4 bases at J; junction bases unmatched: 4. The CDR3 is made up of 14 amino acids. CDR3 loop: CASSKGLAPDTQYF. DNA for the CDR3: TGTGCCAGCAGCAAGGGACTAGCCCCAGATACGCAGTATTTT.

V usage is TRBV7-6 and J usage is TRBJ2-2, with D perhaps matching TRBD1 (5 bases). CDR1 and CDR2 from the germline V gene are SGHVS and FNYEAQ. This CDR3 comprises 15 residues. The V end lost 5 bases, the J end lost 0 bases, and 10 bases lay between the germline ends. The CDR3: CASSPGHANTGELFF. The CDR3 bases are TGTGCCAGCAGCCCTGGACACGCGAACACCGGGGAGCTGTTTTTT.

The chain employs TRBV4-1 and TRBJ2-7; TRBD2 matches 14 bases. Looked up from germline, CDR1 is MGHRA and CDR2 is YSYEKL. The J segment lost 6 bases and the V segment lost 4 bases, leaving 2 bases of the junction unmatched. There are 14 residues in the CDR3. CDR3 region: CASSRGTSGSEQYF. CDR3 DNA sequence: TGCGCCAGCAGCCGCGGGACTAGCGGGAGCGAGCAGTACTTC.

The V call is TRBV7-9, the J call TRBJ1-2; D is undetermined. Germline CDR1 SEHNR, CDR2 FQNEAQ (reference sequence). This CDR3 has 10 residues. With 8 bases removed from V and 6 bases from J, the gap between germline ends came to 7 bases. Written as DNA, the CDR3 is TGTGCCAGCCACCCCAATGGCTACACCTTC. Translation gives CASHPNGYTF.

The chain combines TRBV5-8 with TRBJ2-1; TRBD2 matches 10 bases. CDR1 SGHTS and CDR2 YDEGEE come from the germline V gene. CDR3 length: 15 residues. Unmatched junction bases numbered 11, after V lost 7 bases and J lost 7 bases. CDR3 sequence (DNA): TGTGCCAGCTATTCAGCGGGAGGGCCGGTGAATGAGCAGTTCTTC. This sequence encodes CASYSAGGPVNEQFF.

Only one count was recorded for this clone. The V and J genes are TRBV6-1 and TRBJ2-7, with D possibly TRBD2 on 6 matching bases. The CDR3 totals 13 residues. Germline values: CDR1 MNHNS, CDR2 SASEGT. The germline V and J ends were trimmed by 4 bases and 5 bases, with 12 bases remaining between them. The CDR3 region has the DNA TGTGCCAGCAGTGCGGCGGGGACCAACGAGCAGTACTTC. Its translation: CASSAAGTNEQYF.

This clone appeared a few times. The V call is TRBV25-1, the J call TRBJ1-5; 9 bases line up with TRBD1. The CDR3 length is 12 residues. Germline V gene lookup returns CDR1 MGHDK and CDR2 SYGVNS. The V segment lost 8 bases and the J segment 4 bases; nucleotides outside the gene matches: 0. The CDR3 region is CASGQGNQPQHF. The CDR3 DNA reads as TGTGCCAGCGGACAGGGGAATCAGCCCCAGCATTTT. The complete variable domain, with remaining parts taken from reference TRBV25-1 and TRBJ1-5, reads EADIYQTPRYLVIGTGKKITLECSQTMGHDKMYWYQQDPGMELHLIHYSYGVNSTEKGDLSSESTVSRIRTEHFPLTLESARPSHTSQYLCASGQGNQPQHFGDGTRLSIL.

V and J are TRBV11-2 and TRBJ2-1, with 8 positions matching TRBD1. The CDR3 is made up of 14 amino acids. CDR1 is SGHAT, CDR2 FQNNGV, per germline. V was clipped by 4 bases and J by 7 bases; unmatched bases: 6. This chain's CDR3 is CASSSPWTGNEQFF. In nucleotides, the CDR3 is TGTGCCAGCAGCTCCCCATGGACAGGGAATGAGCAGTTCTTC.

The chain recombines TRBV6-1 with TRBJ1-5; D is undetermined. Germline V CDR1 and CDR2: MNHNS, SASEGT. This CDR3 has 14 residues. Trimming removed 3 bases from V and 0 bases from J, with 6 bases in between. This chain's CDR3 is CASSEDYSNQPQHF. For the CDR3, the DNA is TGTGCCAGCAGTGAGGACTATAGCAATCAGCCCCAGCATTTT.

There are a few counts of this clone. This rearrangement joins TRBV5-4 to TRBJ2-7; D is unclear. The V gene's germline CDR1 is SGHNT and CDR2 YYREEE (reference sequence). The length of the CDR3 is 14 residues. Trimming cost V 1 base and J 3 bases, with 11 bases left between them. CDR3 nucleotides: TGTGCCAGCAGCTTGTGGGGAAACCGCTACGAGCAGTACTTC. It yields the protein CASSLWGNRYEQYF.

This sequence joins TRBV6-5 and TRBJ2-7; possible D gene TRBD1, 5 bases. Per germline, CDR1 MNHEY and CDR2 SVGAGI. The CDR3 covers 16 residues. Trimming pared 0 bases from V and 0 bases from J, leaving 12 bases between. CDR3 amino acids: CASSYSTGISSYEQYF. CDR3 sequence (DNA): TGTGCCAGCAGTTACTCAACAGGTATAAGCTCCTACGAGCAGTACTTC.

In this sample, this clone turned up a few times. This sequence joins TRBV10-2 and TRBJ1-1; no clear D. The germline gives CDR1 WSHSY, CDR2 SAAADI. This CDR3 has 12 residues. Trimming removed 6 bases from V and 1 base from J, with 6 bases in between. The CDR3 here is CASRTSNTEAFF. The CDR3 region has the DNA TGCGCCAGCAGGACATCGAACACTGAAGCTTTCTTT.